A selection of T cell receptor beta chains follows, all from one sample in a study of PD-1 blockade in mismatch repair-deficient tumors. Repertoires were generated with immunoSEQ multiplex PCR, while TCRdb's copy carries only in-frame clones and drops some. The sample consists of about 63,000 clones, 88% of them appearing once. The sample consisted of peripheral blood, taken 52 weeks after starting pembrolizumab. The receptor source for this set is an adult with mismatch repair-deficient cancer. Both conserved end residues are part of each CDR3.

v_gene	CDR3aa
TRBV4-3	CASSQYRGSSQPQHF
TRBV11-2	CASSLDLSGRDAGELFF
TRBV28	CASSLTFPNYGYTF
TRBV4-1	CASSQGDSRETQYF
TRBV14	CASSQDSASYYEQYF
TRBV6-5	CASSWTSVYNEQFF
TRBV9	CASSVRVGMNTEAFF
TRBV19	CASREIAGVNEQFF
TRBV19	CASSIPGNGYTF
TRBV5-1	CASSFRGYPDQPQHF
TRBV6-5	CASSYSEGIRNEQFF
TRBV14	CASSQGYSYNEQFF
TRBV6-6	CACQGGERDTDTQYF
TRBV5-6	CASSQPGQIVSGANVLTF
TRBV6-6	CASSYPRTGVNNEQFF
TRBV11-2	CASSLEVGHTQYF
TRBV23-1	CASSPRGEDYGYTF
TRBV2	CASNDGEHEKLFF
TRBV6-5	CASSQKSWQYF
TRBV4-3	CASSQDRETQYF
TRBV4-3	CASSQDLYSARWSSYEQYF
TRBV7-2	CASSLGTNTEAFF
TRBV4-2	CASSQGSLGGEDEQFF